The present entry profiles one T cell receptor beta chain with its context. The clone's antigen remains unknown. Base qualities are not provided; no much larger clone lies one nucleotide away. CDR1 and CDR2 were assigned from the germline V gene (reference sequence) as MNHEY and SMNVEV. The CDR3 numbers 13 residues from cysteine through phenylalanine. The kept DNA is CDR3 alone, 39 bases in frame from the first base. At the junction V is shortened by 2 bases and J by 6 bases, with 10 bases in between. The immunoSEQ Assay, a bias-controlled multiplex PCR, was used to amplify TCRbeta CDR3 regions from genomic DNA. Concerning the study's data processing: Within the assay, amplification of reference gene primers was used to estimate how many nucleated cells each sample contained. To quantify the absolute abundance of each unique TCRbeta CDR3 rearrangement, sequence reads were collapsed and filtered. For each sample, productive Simpson clonality was calculated as the square root of Simpson's diversity index across productive rearrangements. TCRdb obtained this table from immuneACCESS and retained in-frame rearrangements with V and J assigned. These tables miss some clones; where compared with another copy, unresolved V genes account for less than half of the shortfall, and the remainder is unexplained. The DNA was the basis for D and trimming; V, J and clone size are from that table. In this sample the table shows 260,000 or so clones, roughly 79% of which occur a single time. The ten largest clones add up to 7.5% of the sample.

One collaborating source in Seattle enrolled patients during active infection and followed them longitudinally through the course of disease. Collaborating institutions collected whole blood in K2EDTA tubes following their own protocols. For TCRbeta analysis, collaborators shipped samples in one of three forms: frozen whole blood, isolated PBMCs, or DNA extracted from either of those sample types. The sample originates from a study of blood T cell repertoires in COVID-19 (dated by TCRdb to the early 2020s). Background on the whole study: The collaborator samples originated in the United States, Italy and Spain and spanned the acute and convalescent phases of COVID-19. HLA class I and class II types, where available, came from metadata supplied by the sample provider rather than from assay-based typing. The prospective study material was composed of cDNA or gDNA derived from T cells, B-cell-depleted T cells, or PBMCs. Sample metadata almost always included a de-identified subject ID, COVID-19 status, age in years and sex. The repertoires were released in a freely available public database meant as a resource for research on the immune response to SARS-CoV-2. The samples were drawn from the first 160 participants of the ongoing ImmuneRACE study and from under 1,500 subjects provided by 6 global collaborators. Deeply sampled blood TCRbeta repertoires from subjects exposed to, actively infected with, or recovered from COVID-19 were included in the dataset. The investigation overall reported the following: The quantity of clinical and demographic metadata differed by source and by participant and was supplied without curation.

The V and J segments used are TRBV27 and TRBJ1-2; perhaps TRBD1 is the D gene, with 6 bases matching. Source material: peripheral blood. This receptor was taken from a woman aged 80 or over with COVID-19, enrolled during active disease. The nucleotide sequence reads as follows: TGTGCCAGCAGTTTAAGGGGGATCGATGGCTACACCTTC. It translates to CASSLRGIDGYTF.